These 21 T cell receptor beta chains share one sample of origin, sequenced in a study of cytomegalovirus exposure and HLA in healthy donors. The PCR used 60 Vbeta and 13 Jbeta primers. Produced via immunoSEQ multiplex PCR; TCRdb's table is partial and in-frame only. Of fewer than 200,000 clones in the sample, roughly 87% were seen once. The sequencing sample was made of PBMCs. The source of these receptors is a girl under three years old in good health and CMV-seronegative.

This chain connects TRBV5-1 to TRBJ2-1, with D perhaps TRBD1 (6 bases). V was trimmed by 3 bases and J by 4 bases, leaving 14 bases between them. Germline CDR1 and CDR2: SGHRS and YFSETQ. The CDR3 consists of 15 residues. In DNA, the CDR3 is TGCGCCAGCAGCTCAACAGGGAGCTTATACAATGAGCAGTTCTTC. It is translated as CASSSTGSLYNEQFF.

The chain links TRBV7-2 to TRBJ2-1, with a weak D call TRBD2 (6 bases). Germline values: CDR1 SGHTA, CDR2 FQGNSA. The CDR3 length is 16 residues. The V gene lost 5 bases and the J gene lost 0 bases, with 14 bases spanning the gap. DNA for the CDR3: TGTGCCAGCAGCCCCTTTCAAGCGGGCTCCTACAATGAGCAGTTCTTC. Translated: CASSPFQAGSYNEQFF.

A few counts support this clone. DNA of the CDR3: TGTGCCAGTAGTCCGGCGGGAGGTTTCACCGGGGAGCTGTTTTTT. It codes for CASSPAGGFTGELFF. V and J are TRBV19 and TRBJ2-2, with TRBD2 matching 8 bases. With 5 bases clipped from V and 4 bases from J, the junction kept 6 bases outside the gene matches. CDR3 length equals 15 residues. In germline, CDR1 is LNHDA, CDR2 SQIVND (reference sequence).

The J gene is TRBJ2-3, the V gene TRBV7-3, with TRBD2 matching 12 bases. The V and J ends lost 5 bases and 0 bases, in that order; junction bases with no gene match: 6. The CDR3 sequence is 17 residues long. Germline V gives CDR1 SGHTA, CDR2 FQGTGA. The CDR3 DNA is TGTGCCAGCAGCCCTTACGGGACTAGCGGGAGCACAGATACGCAGTATTTT. The encoded protein is CASSPYGTSGSTDTQYF. Full variable domain (rest looked up from reference TRBV7-3 and TRBJ2-3): GAGVSQTPSNKVTEKGKYVELRCDPISGHTALYWYRQSLGQGPEFLIYFQGTGAADDSGLPNDRFFAVRPEGSVSTLKIQRTERGDSAVYLCASSPYGTSGSTDTQYFGPGTRLTVL.

V is TRBV7-2 and J is TRBJ1-2, with TRBD1 identical over 7 bases. The CDR3 has 14 amino acids. CDR1 and CDR2 from the germline V gene are SGHTA and FQGNSA. With V trimmed by 3 bases and J by 2 bases, 3 bases remained unmatched. CDR3 amino acids: CASSFGQANYGYTF. The CDR3 DNA reads as TGTGCCAGCAGCTTCGGACAGGCCAACTATGGCTACACCTTC.

V and J are TRBV6-5 and TRBJ1-5, with 8 bases fitting TRBD1. The CDR3 totals 13 residues. Per germline, CDR1 MNHEY and CDR2 SVGAGI. V dropped 6 bases and J dropped 4; count of bases not matched to a gene: 2. The chain's CDR3 is CASSRGLNQPQHF. CDR3 nucleotides: TGTGCCAGCAGCAGGGGGCTTAATCAGCCCCAGCATTTT.

Notes on this clone: The germline gene is not matched at one end of the junction; a read error may be the cause. V gene TRBV7-9 combines with J gene TRBJ2-7; no definite D call. Germline V gene lookup returns CDR1 SEHNR and CDR2 FQNEAQ (reference sequence). The length of the CDR3 is 13 residues. This CDR3 is CSSSYISSYEQYF. CDR3 nucleotide sequence: TGTTCCAGCAGCTACATCAGCTCCTACGAGCAGTACTTC. The whole variable domain, filled in from reference TRBV7-9 and TRBJ2-7, reads DTGVSQNPRHKITKRGQNVTFRCDPISEHNRLYWYRQTLGQGPEFLTYFQNEAQLEKSRLLSDRFSAERPKGSFSTLEIQRTEQGDSAMYLCSSSYISSYEQYFGPGTRLTVT.

This sequence joins TRBV6-1 and TRBJ2-1; 9 positions agree with TRBD1. Germline values: CDR1 MNHNS, CDR2 SASEGT. The J segment lost 3 bases and the V segment lost 3 bases, leaving 6 bases of the junction unmatched. The CDR3 consists of 16 residues. The CDR3 DNA sequence: TGTGCCAGCAGTGATCCCGGGACAGGGCTCTACAATGAGCAGTTCTTC. It codes for CASSDPGTGLYNEQFF.

This chain uses TRBV27 with TRBJ2-2; TRBD2 agrees at 11 bases. This CDR3 spans 17 amino acids. Trimming took 4 bases from V and 6 from J; bases not matched to a gene: 10. Germline V gives CDR1 MNHEY, CDR2 SMNVEV (reference sequence). The CDR3 sequence is CASSSPLLAGVSGELFF. DNA of the CDR3: TGTGCCAGCAGTTCCCCGCTACTAGCGGGAGTGTCCGGGGAGCTGTTTTTT.

This clone was recorded a few times. The junction differs from germline at one of its ends, possibly a read error. The J gene is TRBJ2-1, the V gene TRBV7-9, with 7 nucleotides matching TRBD1. Germline lookup yields CDR1 SEHNR and CDR2 FQNEAQ (reference sequence). The CDR3 totals 16 residues. CDR3 sequence (DNA): TGTTCCAGCAGCTTAACGCTGGGGACAGTAAACAATGAGCAGTTCTTC. Translation: CSSSLTLGTVNNEQFF.

This clone was detected only once. The rearrangement uses TRBV5-1 and TRBJ1-1, with D unresolved. V was pared by 0 bases and J by 10 bases, with 16 bases between. The CDR3 is made up of 14 amino acids. From germline, CDR1 is SGHRS and CDR2 YFSETQ. The DNA of the CDR3 is TGCGCCAGCAGCTTGGGACTCTCCCAGAGAGGAGCTTTCTTT. Translated, it gives CASSLGLSQRGAFF. Full variable domain (missing parts from reference TRBV5-1 and TRBJ1-1): KAGVTQTPRYLIKTRGQQVTLSCSPISGHRSVSWYQQTPGQGLQFLFEYFSETQRNKGNFPGRFSGRQFSNSRSEMNVSTLELGDSALYLCASSLGLSQRGAFFGQGTRLTVV.

The gene calls are TRBV10-3 and TRBJ2-5; D may be TRBD2 (6 bases). The CDR3 loop spans 14 amino acids. Trimming stripped 0 bases from V and 1 base from J, with 6 bases between. Germline CDR1 and CDR2: ENHRY and SYGVKD. CDR3 protein: CAISESTSQETQYF. The CDR3 DNA follows: TGTGCCATCAGTGAGTCGACTAGCCAAGAGACCCAGTACTTC.

The chain links TRBV5-4 to TRBJ2-1; perhaps TRBD1 as D (5 bases). Per germline, CDR1 SGHNT and CDR2 YYREEE (reference sequence). The CDR3 consists of 16 residues. V was shortened by 5 bases and J by 1 base, with 16 bases between the two germline ends. The CDR3 loop is CASRPLPDRSYNEQFF. For the CDR3, the DNA is TGTGCCAGCAGACCCCTCCCCGACAGATCCTACAATGAGCAGTTCTTC.

CDR3 loop: CAWSDRGLAGFREQYF. CDR3 nucleotides: TGTGCCTGGAGTGACAGGGGACTAGCGGGATTTCGCGAGCAGTACTTC. The chain uses TRBV30 and TRBJ2-7; 13 bases are a match to TRBD2. The germline CDR1 and CDR2 sequences are GTSNPN and SVGIG (reference sequence). Trimming removed 1 base from V and 6 bases from J; junction bases left unmatched: 9. The length of the CDR3 is 16 residues.

The rearrangement links TRBV4-3 to TRBJ2-2, with D hard to call. The V end was cut by 4 bases, the J end by 7 bases, with 4 bases between. The CDR3 contains 11 residues. Germline CDR1 LGHNA, CDR2 YSLEER. CDR3 nucleotides: TGCGCCAGCAGCCGAGGCGGGGAGCTGTTTTTT. It translates to CASSRGGELFF.

This rearrangement joins TRBV11-2 to TRBJ1-4; D is perhaps TRBD1 (6 bases). V was cut by 2 bases and J by 7 bases, with 14 bases left in between. Germline V gene sequence: CDR1 SGHAT, CDR2 FQNNGV. The CDR3 covers 15 residues. The CDR3: CASSLKSRGIEKLFF. The CDR3 DNA is TGTGCCAGCAGCTTAAAGTCAAGGGGGATTGAAAAACTGTTTTTT.

This sequence joins TRBV19 and TRBJ1-5; possibly TRBD1 for D (6 bases). Germline CDR1 is LNHDA and CDR2 is SQIVND (reference sequence). This CDR3 has 14 residues. The germline V and J ends were trimmed by 5 bases and 2 bases, with 10 bases remaining between them. The CDR3 nucleotides read TGTGCCAGTAGTGAACAGGGTGGCAATCAGCCCCAGCATTTT. Its protein is CASSEQGGNQPQHF.

The chain is built from TRBV2 and TRBJ2-1, with D maybe TRBD1 (5 bases). The CDR3 loop spans 13 amino acids. V lost 5 bases, J lost 8 bases, and 13 bases lay in between. Germline CDR1 SNHLY, CDR2 FYNNEI. The CDR3 sequence is CASSNIRTHEQFF. The DNA for the CDR3 is TGTGCCAGCAGTAACATCAGGACACATGAGCAGTTCTTC.

V is TRBV7-2 and J is TRBJ2-3; 8 nucleotides agree with TRBD2. The length of the CDR3 is 14 residues. The V gene's germline CDR1 is SGHTA and CDR2 FQGNSA. V lost 0 bases to trimming and J lost 5 bases; unmatched junction nucleotides: 1. The CDR3 here is CASSLAAGGDTQYF. The CDR3 coding sequence is TGTGCCAGCAGCTTAGCGGCGGGAGGAGATACGCAGTATTTT.

This rearrangement joins TRBV5-1 to TRBJ1-5; D not certain. V was shortened by 0 bases and J by 3 bases, with 7 bases between the two germline ends. There are 14 residues in the CDR3. The V gene's germline CDR1 is SGHRS and CDR2 YFSETQ. The CDR3 DNA is TGCGCCAGCAGCTTGGCCGGGGACAATCAGCCCCAGCATTTT. Protein sequence: CASSLAGDNQPQHF.

The V and J genes are TRBV7-3 and TRBJ2-6; D perhaps matches TRBD1 (5 bases). V was trimmed by 2 bases and J by 0 bases, leaving 8 bases between them. The CDR3 totals 16 residues. Per the germline V gene, CDR1 is SGHTA and CDR2 is FQGTGA. CDR3 coding DNA: TGTGCCAGCAGCTTATCAGGGCCCTCTGGGGCCAACGTCCTGACTTTC. Its translation: CASSLSGPSGANVLTF.